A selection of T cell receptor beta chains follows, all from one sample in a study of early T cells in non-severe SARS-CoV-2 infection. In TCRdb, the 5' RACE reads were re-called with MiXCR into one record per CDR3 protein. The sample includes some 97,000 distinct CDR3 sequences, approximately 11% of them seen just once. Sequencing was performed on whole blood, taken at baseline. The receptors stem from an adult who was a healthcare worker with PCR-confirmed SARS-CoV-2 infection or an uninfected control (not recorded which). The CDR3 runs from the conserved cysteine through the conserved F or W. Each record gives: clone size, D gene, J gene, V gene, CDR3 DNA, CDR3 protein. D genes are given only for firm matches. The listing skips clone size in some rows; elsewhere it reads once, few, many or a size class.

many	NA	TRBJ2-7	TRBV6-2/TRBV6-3	TGTGCCAGCAGTATCTCCTACGAGCAGTACTTC	CASSISYEQYF
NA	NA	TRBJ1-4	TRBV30	TGTGCCTGGAGTGGCCGCAGGGGAAGTGCAACTAATGAAAAACTGTTTTTT	CAWSGRRGSATNEKLFF
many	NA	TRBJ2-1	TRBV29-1	TGCAGCGTTGCGGGGGACACCGGCTCCTACAATGAGCAGTTCTTC	CSVAGDTGSYNEQFF
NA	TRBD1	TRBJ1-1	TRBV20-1	TGCAGTGCTGGGGGACAGGGGGTCACTGAAGCTTTCTTT	CSAGGQGVTEAFF
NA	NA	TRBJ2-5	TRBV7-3	TGTGCCAGCAGCTTAAACGGGGGACAAGAGACCCAGTACTTC	CASSLNGGQETQYF
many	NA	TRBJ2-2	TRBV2	TGTGCCAGCAGTGACCCCGGGGTCGGGGAGCTGTTTTTT	CASSDPGVGELFF
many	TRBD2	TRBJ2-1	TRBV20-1	TGCAGTGCTAGTCCCAGTATAGCGGGAGATGTCACCTACAATGAGCAGTTCTTC	CSASPSIAGDVTYNEQFF
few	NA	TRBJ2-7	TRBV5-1	TGCGCCAGCAGCCCGACGGGATTTCCCTACGAGCAGTACTTC	CASSPTGFPYEQYF
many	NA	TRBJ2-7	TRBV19	TGTGCCAGTAGTGACTTCGGGGGGCCCTCCTACGAGCAGTACTTC	CASSDFGGPSYEQYF
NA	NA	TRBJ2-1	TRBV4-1	TGCGCCAGCAGCCAAGATCCTTCCAGCTCCTACAATGAGCAGTTCTTC	CASSQDPSSSYNEQFF
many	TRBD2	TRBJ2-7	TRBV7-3	TGTGCCAGCAGCCGCGGACTAGCGGGCTTCTCCGAGCAGTACTTC	CASSRGLAGFSEQYF
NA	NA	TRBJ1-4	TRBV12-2	TGTGCAAGTCGGGGGCCTAAGATTAATGAAAAACTGTTTTTT	CASRGPKINEKLFF
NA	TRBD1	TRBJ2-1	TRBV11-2	TGTGCCAGCAGCTTAGAACAGGGGGTCCATGAGCAGTTCTTC	CASSLEQGVHEQFF
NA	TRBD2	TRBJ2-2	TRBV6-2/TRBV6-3	TGTGCCAGCAGGCCGGGACTAGCGGGAGCCGGGGAGCTGTTTTTT	CASRPGLAGAGELFF
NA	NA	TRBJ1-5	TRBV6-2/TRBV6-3	TGTGCCAGCAGTTCCAGGACCGAAGGGGCAGTTCTAGGCAATCAGCCCCAGCATTTT	CASSSRTEGAVLGNQPQHF
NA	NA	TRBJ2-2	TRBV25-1	TGTGCCAGCAGGGGATGGGCCGGGGAGCTGTTTTTT	CASRGWAGELFF
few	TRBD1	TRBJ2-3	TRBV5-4	TGTGCCAGCAGCTCGACAGGGTTGACAGATACGCAGTATTTT	CASSSTGLTDTQYF
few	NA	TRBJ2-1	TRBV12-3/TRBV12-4	TGTGCCAGCAGTCAGTCCCGTATGGATGAGCAGTTCTTC	CASSQSRMDEQFF
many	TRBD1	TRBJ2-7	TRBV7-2	TGTGCCAGCAGCCCTCGGTCTGGGACAGAGTTTTACGAGCAGTACTTC	CASSPRSGTEFYEQYF
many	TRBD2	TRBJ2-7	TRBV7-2	TGTGCCAGCAGCTTAGTAGGTATTGCTAGCGGTCCCTACGAGCAGTACTTC	CASSLVGIASGPYEQYF
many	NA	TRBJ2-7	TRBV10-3	TGTGCCATCAGTGAGTCGGAGTCCAGGGGGGCGATGTTCTCCTACGAGCAGTACTTC	CAISESESRGAMFSYEQYF
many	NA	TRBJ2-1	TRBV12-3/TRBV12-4	TGTGCCAGCAGTTTTCCGGTCGAGGGACGACCTGACAATGAGCAGTTCTTC	CASSFPVEGRPDNEQFF
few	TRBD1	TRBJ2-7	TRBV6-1	TGTGCCAGCAGTTTAGAGTTTACAGGGGGCGCGCAGTACTTC	CASSLEFTGGAQYF
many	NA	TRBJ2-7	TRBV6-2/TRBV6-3	TGTGCCACCAGAAACCACGAGCAGTACTTC	CATRNHEQYF
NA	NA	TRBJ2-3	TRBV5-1	TGCGCCAGCAGCCCCCGACAGGGCACAGATACGCAGTATTTT	CASSPRQGTDTQYF
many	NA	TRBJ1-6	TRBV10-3	TGTGCCACCGCAGCGAGTAATTCACCCCTCCACTTT	CATAASNSPLHF
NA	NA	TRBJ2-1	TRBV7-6	TGTGCCAGCAGCCCCTTGATGTCCCCGAACAATGAGCAGTTCTTC	CASSPLMSPNNEQFF
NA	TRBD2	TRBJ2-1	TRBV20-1	TGCAGTGCTCGCCCGACGGGTAGCGGGAGCTCCTACAATGAGCAGTTCTTC	CSARPTGSGSSYNEQFF
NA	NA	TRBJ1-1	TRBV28	TGTGCCAGCAGGCAGGGTACCTTAAACACTGAAGCTTTCTTT	CASRQGTLNTEAFF
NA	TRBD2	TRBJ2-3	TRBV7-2	TGTGCCAGCAGCTTACTGAGGACTAGCGGCCAGACCCTCACAGATACGCAGTATTTT	CASSLLRTSGQTLTDTQYF
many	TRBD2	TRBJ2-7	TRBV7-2	TGTGCCAGCAGCTCCCCAACTAGCGGACGACTCTACGAGCAGTACTTC	CASSSPTSGRLYEQYF
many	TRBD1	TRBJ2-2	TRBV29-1	TGCAGCGTTGAAGAAATGACAGGGATCACCGGGGAGCTGTTTTTT	CSVEEMTGITGELFF
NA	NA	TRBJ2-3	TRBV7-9	TGTGCCAGCGGACCTGGGGCAGGCACAGATACGCAGTATTTT	CASGPGAGTDTQYF
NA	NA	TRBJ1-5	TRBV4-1	TGCGCCAGCAGCCAAAGGGCAAGGGGGAGCAATCAGCCCCAGCATTTT	CASSQRARGSNQPQHF
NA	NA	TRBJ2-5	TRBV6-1	TGTGCCAGCACTCTCTGGGCTCCTCCGGAGACCCAGTACTTC	CASTLWAPPETQYF
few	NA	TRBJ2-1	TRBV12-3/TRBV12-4	TGTGCCAGCAGAGCAGACAACAACAACTACAATGAGCAGTTCTTC	CASRADNNNYNEQFF
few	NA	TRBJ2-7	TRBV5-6	TGTGCCAGCAGCGTGGAGGTTCCGGGCGAGCAGTACTTC	CASSVEVPGEQYF
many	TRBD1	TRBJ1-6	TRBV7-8	TGTGCCAGCAGCAATTGGGGACAGGGCAGTTCACCCCTCCACTTT	CASSNWGQGSSPLHF
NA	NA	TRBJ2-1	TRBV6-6	TGTGCCAGCACCTCCCAGGGTGGTACCTACAATGAGCAGTTCTTC	CASTSQGGTYNEQFF
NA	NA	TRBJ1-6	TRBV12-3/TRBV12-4	TGTGCCAGCAGTTCCCGAACCGACGTTAGGAGGGGAATGTTTGGGAATTCACCCCTCCACTTT	CASSSRTDVRRGMFGNSPLHF